Shown below are 30 T cell receptor beta chains from a single sample sequenced in a study of persistence of HIV-infected CD4 T cells. The stimulus was an HIV-1 Gag 15-mer peptide pool, 0.85 to 1 ug/peptide/mL. CD40L-negative CD69-negative CD45RO-high memory CD4+ T cells were sorted as populations depleted of antigen-responding cells. The immunoSEQ assay was version 4, run in survey mode. The method was immunoSEQ multiplex PCR; TCRdb's version includes in-frame clones alone and lacks a portion of them. Found here are about 36,000 clones, 85% of them singletons; the top ten hold about 5%. What these receptors recognize is not known. The material sequenced was cultured CD4+ T cells from PBMCs, taken from a patient who received antiretroviral therapy. The receptors here all came from an adult with HIV. The donor label of this sample is uncertain.

V gene TRBV21-1 combines with J gene TRBJ2-7. TRBV21-1 is labeled a pseudogene. This CDR3 has 14 residues. The CDR3 sequence: CASSKGGKGYEQYF. CDR3 bases: TGTGCCAGCAGCAAAGGGGGTAAAGGCTACGAGCAGTACTTC.

The chain couples TRBV7-3 to TRBJ1-5; D is unresolved. V gave up 2 bases and J gave up 4 bases, with 9 bases separating them. CDR3 length equals 14 residues. The germline CDR1 and CDR2 sequences are SGHTA and FQGTGA. The CDR3 bases are TGTGCCAGCAGCTTATCTATTGAGAATCAGCCCCAGCATTTT. Translation: CASSLSIENQPQHF.

The CDR3 DNA reads as TGTGCCAGCAGCTTATATTCAGCTGAAGCTTTCTTT. This sequence encodes CASSLYSAEAFF. V usage is TRBV7-9 and J usage is TRBJ1-1; D is unresolved. CDR1 is SEHNR, CDR2 FQNEAQ, per germline (reference sequence). This CDR3 spans 12 amino acids. V was cut by 2 bases and J by 6 bases, with 7 bases left in between.

The J gene is TRBJ1-5, the V gene TRBV19, with a possible D match to TRBD1 (6 bases). CDR1 and CDR2 (germline): LNHDA, SQIVND (reference sequence). CDR3 length: 16 residues. V was cut by 7 bases and J by 1 base, with 17 bases left in between. CDR3 nucleotide sequence: TGTGCCAGTAACGTACTAGGGGGACGGAGCAATCAGCCCCAGCATTTT. Protein product: CASNVLGGRSNQPQHF. Drawing the rest from reference TRBV19 and TRBJ1-5, the complete variable domain is DGGITQSPKYLFRKEGQNVTLSCEQNLNHDAMYWYRQDPGQGLRLIYYSQIVNDFQKGDIAEGYSVSREKKESFPLTVTSAQKNPTAFYLCASNVLGGRSNQPQHFGDGTRLSIL.

The chain is built from TRBV24-1 and TRBJ2-3, with TRBD2 matching 9 bases. V was clipped by 3 bases and J by 4 bases; unmatched bases: 7. The CDR3 totals 16 residues. The germline V gene has CDR1 KGHDR and CDR2 SFDVKD. CDR3 sequence reads: CATSDNLGLAADTQYF. The CDR3, as DNA: TGTGCCACCAGTGATAATTTGGGACTAGCAGCAGATACGCAGTATTTT.

V is TRBV13 and J is TRBJ2-7, with D maybe TRBD2 (5 bases). Germline values: CDR1 PRHDT, CDR2 FYEKMQ (reference sequence). V was clipped by 2 bases and J by 2 bases, with 10 bases between them. The CDR3 is 14 residues long. The CDR3 region is CASSLTGITYEQYF. CDR3 sequence (DNA): TGTGCCAGCAGCTTAACGGGGATCACCTACGAGCAGTACTTC.

The V gene is TRBV9, the J gene TRBJ2-1, with 11 bases aligning to TRBD2. Trimming removed 0 bases from V and 10 bases from J; junction bases left unmatched: 6. The germline gives CDR1 SGDLS, CDR2 YYNGEE. This CDR3 contains 15 residues. The CDR3 nucleotides read TGTGCCAGCAGCGTAGGATCTAGCGGGGGGACGGAGCAGTTCTTC. This gives the protein CASSVGSSGGTEQFF. The full variable domain, its missing parts supplied by reference TRBV9 and TRBJ2-1, is DSGVTQTPKHLITATGQRVTLRCSPRSGDLSVYWYQQSLDQGLQFLIQYYNGEERAKGNILERFSAQQFPDLHSELNLSSLELGDSALYFCASSVGSSGGTEQFFGPGTRLTVL.

J is TRBJ2-1 and V is TRBV2; the match to TRBD2 covers 11 bases. Trimming at V came to 2 bases and at J to 3 bases, leaving 6 bases not matched to a gene. Germline-derived CDR1 and CDR2 are SNHLY and FYNNEI. The CDR3 covers 17 residues. The CDR3 DNA reads as TGTGCCAGCAGTGAACGTTTAGCGGGGGGGCTCTACAATGAGCAGTTCTTC. Encoded protein: CASSERLAGGLYNEQFF.

The rearrangement uses TRBV6-1 and TRBJ1-5, with unresolved D. The ends were cut back, 7 bases at V and 2 bases at J, with 12 bases in the middle. This CDR3 region has 14 residues. Germline V gene data show CDR1 as MNHNS and CDR2 as SASEGT. The CDR3 DNA reads TGTGCCAGCACCTCCAGGATGGGCAATCAGCCCCAGCATTTT. Translating gives CASTSRMGNQPQHF.

The chain's CDR3 is CASMGASNTGELFF. The CDR3 coding sequence is TGCGCCAGCATGGGGGCCTCGAACACCGGGGAGCTGTTTTTT. The rearrangement links TRBV5-1 to TRBJ2-2, with D tentatively TRBD1 (6 bases). The CDR3 consists of 14 residues. V lost 6 bases and J lost 0, with 9 bases in between. CDR1 is SGHRS, CDR2 YFSETQ, per germline.

This chain connects TRBV10-2 to TRBJ1-1; tentatively, D is TRBD1 (6 bases). CDR1 is WSHSY, CDR2 SAAADI, per germline. This CDR3 region has 15 residues. Trimming took off 7 bases at V and 3 bases at J, with 18 bases between the two ends. CDR3 bases: TGCGCCAGCATCCGGACAGACCTAGTGCACACTGAAGCTTTCTTT. Translating it yields CASIRTDLVHTEAFF.

This sequence joins TRBV6-5 and TRBJ1-4; D is uncertain. The germline V gene encodes CDR1 MNHEY and CDR2 SVGAGI. CDR3 length: 14 residues. Trimming cost V 9 bases and J 0 bases, with 11 bases left between them. CDR3 in DNA: TGTGCCAGTGGGGTTCAGTCAACTAATGAAAAACTGTTTTTT. It translates to CASGVQSTNEKLFF.

This chain connects TRBV15 to TRBJ1-1; D unresolved. Deletions cut 9 bases from V and 1 base from J, with 15 bases between. CDR1 and CDR2 (germline): LNHNV, YYDKDF (reference sequence). The CDR3 has 14 residues. DNA of the CDR3: TGTGCCACAGCCCTGGGTCTCCAGAACACTGAAGCTTTCTTT. It specifies CATALGLQNTEAFF.

This sequence joins TRBV19 and TRBJ1-5; D unclear. Germline lookup yields CDR1 LNHDA and CDR2 SQIVND (reference sequence). V lost 5 bases, J lost 2 bases, and 13 bases lay in between. The CDR3 is made up of 15 amino acids. In DNA form, the CDR3 reads TGTGCCAGTAGTGCCGGTCCCGAGGGCAATCAGCCCCAGCATTTT. This gives the protein CASSAGPEGNQPQHF.

The V call is TRBV5-1, the J call TRBJ2-3; 8 bases fit TRBD2. CDR3 length equals 16 residues. Germline V gene data show CDR1 as SGHRS and CDR2 as YFSETQ. J lost 0 bases, V lost 2 bases, and 5 bases had no gene match. The CDR3 protein is CASSFTGGFSTDTQYF. CDR3 coding DNA: TGCGCCAGCAGCTTCACGGGGGGGTTTAGCACAGATACGCAGTATTTT.

The chain uses TRBV30 and TRBJ1-5; D is possibly TRBD1 (5 bases). Trimming stripped 3 bases from V and 3 bases from J, with 9 bases between. Germline V lookup: CDR1 GTSNPN, CDR2 SVGIG (reference sequence). There are 13 residues in the CDR3. The CDR3 DNA is TGTGCCTGGAGCAGGGAGGTCAATCAGCCCCAGCATTTT. Its protein is CAWSREVNQPQHF.

The chain couples TRBV7-3 to TRBJ2-7; no clear D gene. Trimming shortened V by 3 bases and J by 4 bases, and 10 bases separated the two germline ends. CDR1 SGHTA and CDR2 FQGTGA come from the germline V gene. This CDR3 is built from 13 residues. CDR3 in DNA: TGTGCCAGCAGCTTGGGTATCGAGTACGAGCAGTACTTC. This encodes CASSLGIEYEQYF.

This clone was seen once. The J gene is TRBJ1-2, the V gene TRBV28, with no clear D. The CDR3 sequence is 13 residues long. V lost 7 bases to trimming and J lost 4 bases, with 13 bases between them. In germline, CDR1 is MDHEN, CDR2 SYDVKM. For the CDR3, the DNA is TGTGCCAGCACGACGTCAGTGGGCTATGGCTACACCTTC. Residues: CASTTSVGYGYTF.

The chain joins TRBV7-2 to TRBJ2-1; perhaps TRBD1 as D (5 bases). V gave up 7 bases and J gave up 0 bases, with 13 bases separating them. The CDR3 has 15 residues. Germline lookup yields CDR1 SGHTA and CDR2 FQGNSA. For the CDR3, the DNA is TGTGCCAGCAAGGGGTCCACGAGCTCCTACAATGAGCAGTTCTTC. It translates to CASKGSTSSYNEQFF.

The J gene is TRBJ1-2, the V gene TRBV6-5; D gene ambiguous. The CDR3 has 15 residues. Germline-derived CDR1 and CDR2 are MNHEY and SVGAGI. The V gene lost 6 bases and the J gene lost 4 bases, with 18 bases spanning the gap. The CDR3 nucleotides are TGTGCCAGCAGCCCAAGGATCGATAGCGGCTATGGCTACACCTTC. Translation gives CASSPRIDSGYGYTF.

The chain is built from TRBV2 and TRBJ1-6, with unresolved D. The CDR3 is made up of 15 amino acids. Per the germline V gene, CDR1 is SNHLY and CDR2 is FYNNEI. Trimming stripped 7 bases from V and 6 bases from J, with 16 bases between. The CDR3 sequence is CASKDFPNSNSPLHF. CDR3 sequence (DNA): TGTGCCAGCAAAGACTTCCCGAATTCTAATTCACCCCTCCACTTT.

The table lists this clone with a count of one. DNA of the CDR3: TGTGCCAGCAGCCCAAGTCTCATCTCTGGAAACACCATATATTTT. Protein product: CASSPSLISGNTIYF. V gene TRBV5-5 combines with J gene TRBJ1-3; D gene ambiguous. With 4 bases removed from V and 0 bases from J, the gap between germline ends came to 11 bases. Germline assignment: CDR1 SGHKS and CDR2 YYEKEE (reference sequence). The CDR3 is 15 amino acids. Complete variable domain (other parts from reference TRBV5-5 and TRBJ1-3): DAGVTQSPTHLIKTRGQQVTLRCSPISGHKSVSWYQQVLGQGPQFIFQYYEKEERGRGNFPDRFSARQFPNYSSELNVNALLLGDSALYLCASSPSLISGNTIYFGEGSWLTVV.

This sequence joins TRBV9 and TRBJ1-4; possible D gene TRBD1, 5 bases. The CDR3 length is 14 residues. Per germline, CDR1 SGDLS and CDR2 YYNGEE. Trimming left V 2 bases short and J 7 bases short, with 12 bases between. CDR3 amino acids: CASSVRTGGEKLFF. The CDR3 DNA sequence: TGTGCCAGCAGCGTCCGAACAGGTGGTGAAAAACTGTTTTTT.

The chain joins TRBV6-6 to TRBJ1-5; 8 positions match TRBD1. Germline trimming cut 5 bases from V and 7 bases from J; bases unmatched to any gene: 16. The germline V gene encodes CDR1 MNHNY and CDR2 SVGAGI (reference sequence). There are 17 residues in the CDR3. CDR3 protein: CASSQQRGRGPAQPQHF. CDR3 DNA: TGTGCCAGCAGTCAGCAGCGGGGCAGGGGGCCTGCGCAGCCCCAGCATTTT.

The rearrangement links TRBV29-1 to TRBJ2-3; TRBD2 is a possible D gene (6 bases). Germline assignment: CDR1 SQVTM and CDR2 ANQGSEA. The ends were cut back, 6 bases at V and 9 bases at J, with 19 bases in the middle. The CDR3 runs 13 residues. CDR3 loop: CSVQGLTAYTQYF. As DNA, the CDR3 is TGCAGCGTCCAGGGACTTACAGCTTACACGCAGTATTTT.

The V gene is TRBV7-2, the J gene TRBJ1-1; D uncertain. The V and J ends lost 2 bases and 9 bases respectively, with 13 bases between them. From germline, CDR1 is SGHTA and CDR2 FQGNSA. The CDR3 loop spans 13 amino acids. This chain's CDR3 is CASSLTFPIKAFF. DNA for the CDR3: TGTGCCAGCAGCTTAACTTTTCCGATTAAAGCTTTCTTT.

V usage is TRBV10-1 and J usage is TRBJ2-2; D call uncertain. Trimming stripped 1 base from V and 5 bases from J, with 5 bases between. Per germline, CDR1 WNHNN and CDR2 SYGVQD (reference sequence). This CDR3 comprises 13 residues. The chain's CDR3 is CASSEWVTGELFF. CDR3 nucleotides: TGCGCCAGCAGTGAGTGGGTTACCGGGGAGCTGTTTTTT.

The chain is built from TRBV12-3 or TRBV12-4 and TRBJ1-1; D unclear. This CDR3 has 13 amino acids. The germline V and J ends were trimmed by 6 bases and 0 bases, with 8 bases remaining between them. This CDR3 is CASSVHMNTEAFF. The CDR3 coding sequence is TGTGCCAGCAGCGTACACATGAACACTGAAGCTTTCTTT.

The chain carries TRBV7-9 and TRBJ2-4; D gene uncertain. This CDR3 region has 16 residues. The V end was cut by 5 bases, the J end by 0 bases, with 14 bases between. From germline, CDR1 is SEHNR and CDR2 FQNEAQ (reference sequence). The CDR3 nucleotides are TGTGCCAGCAGCCCGGACGGCGTGCTAGCCAAAAACATTCAGTACTTC. Translated, it gives CASSPDGVLAKNIQYF.

The chain links TRBV9 to TRBJ2-6; D not certain. Germline V gene data show CDR1 as SGDLS and CDR2 as YYNGEE. Trimming removed 3 bases at V and 0 bases at J, with 4 bases between. CDR3 length: 14 residues. The CDR3 region has the DNA TGTGCCAGCAGCGCCTACTCTGGGGCCAACGTCCTGACTTTC. Amino acids: CASSAYSGANVLTF.